What follows is one T cell receptor beta chain and its context. This sample was taken from a study of blood T cell repertoires in COVID-19. Study as a whole: In each case, the material was cDNA or gDNA derived from T cells, B-cell-depleted T cells, or PBMCs.

Original processing methods: Amplification from reference gene primers served as the basis for estimated nucleated cell counts. Sequencing was performed with immunoSEQ multiplex PCR; in TCRdb, only in-frame clones are kept and a portion is missing. V and J calls and clone size come straight from that table; D and trimming were deduced from the DNA. The sample includes about 190,000 clones, 82% seen only once; the top ten take less than 9.5%. One Seattle source followed patients from active infection through their disease course. The receptor's source is a woman aged 55-70 years with COVID-19, enrolled during active disease. The sequencing sample was made of peripheral blood.

CDR3 loop: CASTSGLAPSYEQYF. CDR3 DNA: TGTGCCAGCACTTCCGGACTCGCTCCCTCCTACGAGCAGTACTTC. The chain carries TRBV28 and TRBJ2-7, with a possible D match to TRBD2 (5 bases). Trimming took off 7 bases at V and 0 bases at J, with 16 bases between the two ends. CDR3 length: 15 amino acids. Germline V gene lookup returns CDR1 MDHEN and CDR2 SYDVKM.